The present entry profiles one TCR beta chain with its context. This clonotype occurred a few times. What antigen it recognizes has not been identified. Nothing much larger sits one base from this clone, and base qualities are not available. These data come from a study of CD8 T cells in ankylosing spondylitis (dated by TCRdb to between 2016 and 2019). Looking at the study overall: The study set out to find disease-linked TCR variants by profiling T cell receptor beta repertoires in ankylosing spondylitis patients and healthy donors. The full study cohort was made up of about 24 ankylosing spondylitis patients and 108 healthy donors. Peripheral blood was sampled, and synovial fluid was also collected from ankylosing spondylitis patients. Overall study results and their limits: A CD8+ phenotype was shown by the disease-linked clones, which were found at relatively low frequencies in peripheral blood. A TCR beta motif made up of fewer than 10 highly homologous amino acid variants appeared to be characteristic of blood from ankylosing spondylitis patients. Some motif variants were previously reported in synovial fluid and blood of reactive arthritis patients, suggesting common disease-initiation mechanisms. According to the report, matched synovial fluid samples from ankylosing spondylitis patients were significantly enriched for the disease-linked clones.

Sequencing instrument: Illumina HiSeq 2500. Quantitative 5'-RACE with molecular barcodes was the method used to prepare the TCR beta libraries. The authors' pipeline ran thus. To identify disease-linked TCR variants, a new computational method was used, one built on a probabilistic model of VDJ rearrangement. TCRdb applied fastp at Q25 and MiXCR to the public reads, then kept only in-frame beta chains. All rows with the same CDR3 protein become a single entry with the most common DNA and genes. These V and J calls rely on TCRdb rather than the paper's analysis. Counted in this sample were about 450,000 distinct CDR3 sequences; 26% of them appeared once. Of the sample, about 1% is held by the ten largest clones. The germline V gene specifies SGHAT as CDR1 and FQNNGV as CDR2. There are 13 amino acids in the CDR3, from cysteine to phenylalanine inclusive. The kept DNA is CDR3 alone, 39 bases in frame from the first base. A distance of 6 bases separates the germline ends of V and J, which lose 2 bases and 7 bases respectively.

The chain joins TRBV11-2 to TRBJ1-6; no confident D gene assignment can be made. The TCR was taken from a male donor with ankylosing spondylitis. Sequenced material: blood, either unsorted or a sorted T cell fraction (not recorded which). The nucleotide sequence is given as TGTGCCAGCAGCTTAATCCGGAATTCACCCCTCCACTTT. The resulting protein is CASSLIRNSPLHF.